The TCR beta chain under discussion was sequenced for a study of shared clonotypes between healthy human individuals. General study results and limits: In contrast to clonotypes shared by all four donors, non-shared clonotypes had lower generation probabilities.

CD8 cells regarded as naive lacked CD45RO, were positively chosen for CCR7, and omitted terminally differentiated effector memory CD45RA+ cells. As for this clone: Antigen specificity is unknown.

The assay was immunoSEQ multiplex PCR, and TCRdb's table has in-frame clones only and misses some. The data contain millions of clones, roughly 95% of them singletons. Germline V CDR1 and CDR2: LGHNA, YSLEER. CDR3 size: 16 residues. Trimming shortened V by 1 base and J by 8 bases, and 17 bases separated the two germline ends. Material for sequencing was naive CD8+ T cells sorted from blood. The source is a man between 18 and 35 years old in good health. V usage is TRBV4-3 and J usage is TRBJ1-4; D is unresolved. The CDR3 region has the DNA TGCGCCAGCAGCCAAGTAACGGATCGGGAGGGCGAAAAACTGTTTTTT. Its translation: CASSQVTDREGEKLFF.